The 27 T cell receptor beta chains presented below share a single source sample, sequenced in a study of blood T cell repertoires in COVID-19. Here immunoSEQ multiplex PCR was the method, and the copy in TCRdb shows in-frame clones only, minus some. The sample records about 150,000 clones, over 75% being singletons. The sample consisted of PBMCs or T cells enriched from blood (not recorded which). Receptors were obtained from a woman aged 45-65 years who had recovered from COVID-19.

The CDR3 region is CASSIGTFWGARSTEAFF. CDR3 sequence (DNA): TGTGCCAGTAGTATAGGAACATTCTGGGGCGCGAGGAGCACTGAAGCTTTCTTT. V usage is TRBV19 and J usage is TRBJ1-1; weak D call: TRBD1 (5 bases). The germline V and J ends were trimmed by 1 base and 4 bases, with 22 bases remaining between them. Germline V lookup: CDR1 LNHDA, CDR2 SQIVND (reference sequence). The CDR3 runs to 18 residues.

The CDR3 loop is CASRPSGTGIRAEKLFF. Written as DNA, the CDR3 is TGTGCCAGTAGACCGTCCGGGACAGGTATCAGGGCCGAAAAACTGTTTTTT. The V gene is TRBV28, the J gene TRBJ1-4; 8 positions match TRBD1. Losses at the gene ends were 9 bases for V and 8 bases for J; bases not matched to a gene: 20. The CDR3 has 17 residues. Per germline, CDR1 MDHEN and CDR2 SYDVKM.

This sequence joins TRBV19 and TRBJ2-1; D gene unclear. The CDR3 runs 14 residues. The V end was cut by 6 bases, the J end by 0 bases, with 9 bases between. The germline V gene encodes CDR1 LNHDA and CDR2 SQIVND (reference sequence). The CDR3: CASSSSGSYNEQFF. The DNA for the CDR3 is TGTGCCAGTAGCTCATCAGGCTCCTACAATGAGCAGTTCTTC.

This chain links TRBV24-1 with TRBJ2-5; tentatively, D is TRBD2 (5 bases). V gave up 3 bases and J gave up 5 bases, with 12 bases separating them. The CDR3 is 14 residues long. Germline CDR1 reads KGHDR; CDR2 reads SFDVKD. CDR3: CATSDTSGVETQYF. CDR3 DNA: TGTGCCACCAGTGATACTAGTGGGGTGGAGACCCAGTACTTC.

The chain joins TRBV30 to TRBJ1-3, with a weak D call TRBD1 (6 bases). Trimming cost V 3 bases and J 4 bases, with 16 bases left between them. Germline V CDR1 and CDR2: GTSNPN, SVGIG (reference sequence). The CDR3 has 15 amino acids. In DNA, the CDR3 is TGTGCCTGGAGGGGTACAGGGAAGAGGGGAAACACCATATATTTT. This sequence encodes CAWRGTGKRGNTIYF.

The CDR3 bases are TGTGCCAGCAGCCCACAGGGGAACACTGAAGCTTTCTTT. Its translation: CASSPQGNTEAFF. The chain joins TRBV28 to TRBJ1-1, with D maybe TRBD1 (6 bases). Germline V CDR1 and CDR2: MDHEN, SYDVKM. CDR3 length: 13 amino acids. V lost 6 bases and J lost 1, with 9 bases in between.

The CDR3 bases are TGCAGCGTTCTCGGCGGGAGAGGGAGCGATGAGCAGTTCTTC. Amino acids: CSVLGGRGSDEQFF. The gene calls are TRBV29-1 and TRBJ2-1, with 7 bases fitting TRBD2. CDR3 size: 14 residues. The germline CDR1 and CDR2 sequences are SQVTM and ANQGSEA. V dropped 5 bases and J dropped 8; count of bases not matched to a gene: 12.

The chain employs TRBV6-5 and TRBJ2-1; TRBD1 aligns across 7 bases. Per the germline V gene, CDR1 is MNHEY and CDR2 is SVGAGI. With 4 bases clipped from V and 2 bases from J, the junction kept 8 bases outside the gene matches. The CDR3 length is 16 residues. CDR3 bases: TGTGCCAGCAGTTCCATGACAGGGCAACCCTACAATGAGCAGTTCTTC. It is translated as CASSSMTGQPYNEQFF.

This clone was found a few times. The V and J genes are TRBV21-1 and TRBJ2-1; the tabulated D call, TRBD1, remains unverified against the DNA. TRBV21-1 is described as a pseudogene. The CDR3 is 16 amino acids. CDR3: CASSPFRGNTYNEQFF. CDR3 bases: TGTGCCAGCAGCCCCTTTAGGGGGAACACCTACAATGAGCAGTTCTTC.

This clone has just one count. This CDR3 reads CASSLPREGRDTQYF. For the CDR3, the DNA is TGCGCCAGCAGCTTGCCCAGGGAGGGTAGAGATACGCAGTATTTT. V usage is TRBV5-1 and J usage is TRBJ2-3; 7 nucleotides agree with TRBD2. The CDR3 consists of 15 residues. From germline, CDR1 is SGHRS and CDR2 YFSETQ. Trimming took 1 base from V and 5 from J; bases not matched to a gene: 7.

This rearrangement joins TRBV6-6 to TRBJ2-3; 7 bases are shared with TRBD1. Germline V CDR1 and CDR2: MNHNY, SVGAGI (reference sequence). Trimming removed 2 bases from V and 5 bases from J; junction bases left unmatched: 4. CDR3 length equals 14 residues. The CDR3 sequence: CASSYQAGGDTQYF. The DNA of the CDR3 is TGTGCCAGCAGTTACCAGGCAGGGGGAGATACGCAGTATTTT.

V usage is TRBV4-2 and J usage is TRBJ2-1, with D perhaps matching TRBD2 (6 bases). The CDR3 consists of 16 residues. From germline, CDR1 is LGHNA and CDR2 YNFKEQ. The V end was cut by 4 bases, the J end by 3 bases, with 16 bases between. The CDR3 nucleotides are TGTGCCAGCAGCCTTTCGGGAACGGGAGACTACAATGAGCAGTTCTTC. Protein sequence: CASSLSGTGDYNEQFF.

The rearrangement uses TRBV7-9 and TRBJ1-1; the D is unclear. Germline loops: CDR1 SEHNR, CDR2 FQNEAQ (reference sequence). The CDR3 runs to 13 residues. V gave up 2 bases and J gave up 5 bases, with 9 bases separating them. Here the CDR3 DNA reads TGTGCCAGCAGCTTAATTCTCGAGACTGAAGCTTTCTTT. Its translation is CASSLILETEAFF.

This clone was detected a few times. The chain is built from TRBV7-9 and TRBJ2-1; TRBD1 is a possible D gene (6 bases). The germline CDR1 and CDR2 sequences are SEHNR and FQNEAQ (reference sequence). This CDR3 has 15 amino acids. V lost 5 bases and J 3 bases, leaving 14 bases between the germline ends. The CDR3 sequence is CASSRTGTNYNEQFF. The DNA for the CDR3 is TGTGCCAGCAGCCGAACCGGGACAAACTACAATGAGCAGTTCTTC.

This clone was seen just once. The chain is built from TRBV19 and TRBJ1-1, with unresolved D. Per the germline V gene, CDR1 is LNHDA and CDR2 is SQIVND (reference sequence). CDR3 length equals 13 residues. Trimming stripped 8 bases from V and 5 bases from J, with 15 bases between. CDR3 nucleotide sequence: TGTGCCAGTGGACTCTACATGGGAACTGAAGCTTTCTTT. Translation: CASGLYMGTEAFF.

The V gene is TRBV9, the J gene TRBJ2-1; the D gene is possibly TRBD2 (6 bases). This CDR3 spans 20 amino acids. Germline V CDR1 and CDR2: SGDLS, YYNGEE. The V end lost 0 bases, the J end lost 0 bases, and 22 bases lay between the germline ends. The CDR3 nucleotides are TGTGCCAGCAGCGTAGGTTCAGGTTCCCTGGCTAGCGCCTCCTACAATGAGCAGTTCTTC. It translates to CASSVGSGSLASASYNEQFF.

The chain joins TRBV7-9 to TRBJ1-4; TRBD1 matches 7 bases. This CDR3 comprises 14 residues. From germline, CDR1 is SEHNR and CDR2 FQNEAQ (reference sequence). V lost 1 base, J lost 7 bases, and 3 bases stayed unmatched. The CDR3 nucleotides read TGTGCCAGCAGCTTAGGGTCAGGGGGTGAAAAACTGTTTTTT. It is translated as CASSLGSGGEKLFF. The full variable domain, its missing parts supplied by reference TRBV7-9 and TRBJ1-4, is DTGVSQNPRHKITKRGQNVTFRCDPISEHNRLYWYRQTLGQGPEFLTYFQNEAQLEKSRLLSDRFSAERPKGSFSTLEIQRTEQGDSAMYLCASSLGSGGEKLFFGSGTQLSVL.

The rearrangement links TRBV2 to TRBJ2-3; no clear D. V was clipped by 6 bases and J by 2 bases, with 3 bases between them. CDR1 is SNHLY and CDR2 is FYNNEI in the germline V gene. The CDR3 length is 11 residues. CDR3 in amino acids: CASRYTDTQYF. CDR3 sequence (DNA): TGTGCCAGCAGATACACAGATACGCAGTATTTT.

The CDR3 region has the DNA TGCGCCAGCAGCCGACACAAGCCGGGGGGGTACAATGAGCAGTTCTTC. Protein sequence: CASSRHKPGGYNEQFF. The rearrangement uses TRBV4-1 and TRBJ2-1; TRBD2 matches 8 bases. The V gene end was trimmed by 4 bases and the J gene end by 4 bases; junction bases not matched to a gene: 9. The CDR3 runs 16 residues. Germline assignment: CDR1 MGHRA and CDR2 YSYEKL.

The genes are TRBV19 and TRBJ2-2; 7 nucleotides agree with TRBD2. This CDR3 spans 15 amino acids. The V gene end was trimmed by 1 base and the J gene end by 4 bases; junction bases not matched to a gene: 3. CDR1 and CDR2 from the germline V gene are LNHDA and SQIVND (reference sequence). The CDR3 DNA is TGTGCCAGTAGTATAGCGGGAGGACCCACCGGGGAGCTGTTTTTT. Translating gives CASSIAGGPTGELFF.

This clone appeared a single time. V usage is TRBV12-3 or TRBV12-4 and J usage is TRBJ1-1; D is unresolved. CDR3 size: 13 residues. The ends were cut back, 7 bases at V and 0 bases at J, with 9 bases in the middle. CDR3 nucleotides: TGTGCCAGCACCAAACAGATGAACACTGAAGCTTTCTTT. Translation gives CASTKQMNTEAFF.

The CDR3 coding sequence is TGTGCCAGCAGGATCCCAGGGCTCACTAATGAAAAACTGTTTTTT. Translated: CASRIPGLTNEKLFF. The chain recombines TRBV27 with TRBJ1-4; maybe TRBD1 (5 bases). Trimming left V 6 bases short and J 2 bases short, with 13 bases between. CDR3 length: 15 amino acids. The germline gives CDR1 MNHEY, CDR2 SMNVEV (reference sequence).

This chain uses TRBV30 with TRBJ1-2, with a tentative D call TRBD1 (6 bases). The CDR3 covers 13 residues. V gave up 2 bases and J gave up 3 bases, with 10 bases separating them. From germline, CDR1 is GTSNPN and CDR2 SVGIG (reference sequence). DNA for the CDR3: TGTGCCTGGAGTCGTCGACAGGACTATGGCTACACCTTC. Amino acid sequence: CAWSRRQDYGYTF.

This clone was counted only a few times. The gene calls are TRBV6-6 and TRBJ1-3, with D maybe TRBD1 (6 bases). The V gene's germline CDR1 is MNHNY and CDR2 SVGAGI (reference sequence). The CDR3 totals 17 residues. V lost 10 bases, J lost 2 bases, and 24 bases lay in between. CDR3 nucleotides: TGTGCCACCATTCGTAACCCGTCCAGGGGCGCTGGAAACACCATATATTTT. Amino acid sequence: CATIRNPSRGAGNTIYF.

This clone has a handful of counts. The chain couples TRBV19 to TRBJ2-1, with D maybe TRBD2 (5 bases). V lost 1 base and J lost 7, with 11 bases in between. There are 14 residues in the CDR3. CDR1 and CDR2 from the germline V gene are LNHDA and SQIVND (reference sequence). CDR3: CASSIGGEWNEQFF. The CDR3 DNA reads TGTGCCAGTAGTATAGGGGGAGAGTGGAATGAGCAGTTCTTC.

V is TRBV29-1 and J is TRBJ2-5; TRBD1 might be the D (6 bases). This CDR3 comprises 13 residues. The germline V and J ends were trimmed by 4 bases and 1 base, with 10 bases remaining between them. Germline V gene lookup returns CDR1 SQVTM and CDR2 ANQGSEA. The CDR3 bases are TGCAGCGTTGTTGTGGGGGCCCAAGAGACCCAGTACTTC. It yields the protein CSVVVGAQETQYF.

This clone was counted only a few times. The chain combines TRBV28 with TRBJ1-5; D perhaps matches TRBD1 (6 bases). The CDR3 covers 15 residues. The germline V gene has CDR1 MDHEN and CDR2 SYDVKM. Trimming pared 7 bases from V and 4 bases from J, leaving 17 bases between. The CDR3 sequence is CASTLPGTKNQPQHF. CDR3 DNA: TGTGCCAGCACCCTACCTGGGACAAAGAATCAGCCCCAGCATTTT.